Below are 15 T cell receptor beta chains sequenced from a single sample in a study of blood T cell repertoires in COVID-19. This table comes from immunoSEQ multiplex PCR, and its TCRdb copy is limited to in-frame clones, with some not included. This table has roughly 500,000 clones, 89% appearing once. The sequenced material came from peripheral blood. These TCRs come from a man between 18 and 29 years old with COVID-19, enrolled during active disease.

The chain couples TRBV4-2 to TRBJ2-2; TRBD2 matches 8 bases. Germline loops: CDR1 LGHNA, CDR2 YNFKEQ. CDR3 size: 17 residues. Trimming cost V 4 bases and J 2 bases; bases outside gene matches: 9. The CDR3 region has the DNA TGTGCCAGCAGCCCTAGTGGGGCGGGGGGTAACACCGGGGAGCTGTTTTTT. Translation: CASSPSGAGGNTGELFF.

The rearrangement links TRBV3-1 (or the pseudogene TRBV3-2) to TRBJ2-2; no clear D gene. This CDR3 spans 16 amino acids. Germline V lookup: CDR1 LGHDT, CDR2 YNNKEL (reference sequence). Deletions cut 1 base from V and 4 bases from J, with 13 bases between. The CDR3 loop is CASSQVFRDSTGELFF. In nucleotides, the CDR3 is TGTGCCAGCAGCCAAGTATTCCGAGACTCCACCGGGGAGCTGTTTTTT.

The chain combines TRBV3-1 (or the pseudogene TRBV3-2) with TRBJ1-3, with TRBD2 matching over 8 bases. The end of the DNA is better explained by TRBJ2-2, so the J call may be wrong. This CDR3 region has 16 residues. CDR1 is LGHDT and CDR2 is YNNKEL in the germline V gene (reference sequence). The CDR3 DNA follows: TGTGCCAGCAGCACCCGGGCGGGGGGTGGCACCGGGGAGCTGTTTTTT. Translating it yields CASSTRAGGGTGELFF.

The rearrangement links TRBV5-5 to TRBJ2-3, with D perhaps matching TRBD2 (5 bases). This CDR3 has 15 amino acids. CDR1 and CDR2 from the germline V gene are SGHKS and YYEKEE (reference sequence). The ends were cut back, 4 bases at V and 0 bases at J, with 12 bases in the middle. In DNA, the CDR3 is TGTGCCAGCAGCCGCGCGCTAGCAAGCACAGATACGCAGTATTTT. It translates to CASSRALASTDTQYF.

V gene TRBV29-1 combines with J gene TRBJ1-3; D not certain. V was shortened by 7 bases and J by 0 bases, with 10 bases between the two germline ends. This CDR3 spans 13 amino acids. CDR1 SQVTM and CDR2 ANQGSEA come from the germline V gene. The CDR3 bases are TGCAGCGGTGGGCCGGACTCTGGAAACACCATATATTTT. As protein: CSGGPDSGNTIYF.

The rearrangement links TRBV11-3 to TRBJ2-5; 7 nucleotides agree with TRBD2. Germline loops: CDR1 SGHNT, CDR2 YENEEA. Unmatched junction bases numbered 4, after V lost 1 base and J lost 5 bases. CDR3 length: 14 residues. CDR3 region: CASSLVGGRETQYF. DNA of the CDR3: TGTGCCAGCAGCTTAGTGGGGGGGAGGGAGACCCAGTACTTC.

The chain carries TRBV10-1 and TRBJ2-1; 10 nucleotides match TRBD1. CDR1 WNHNN and CDR2 SYGVQD come from the germline V gene (reference sequence). The CDR3 sequence is 15 residues long. Trimming cost V 6 bases and J 4 bases; bases outside gene matches: 6. The CDR3 coding sequence is TGCGCCAGCAGCCCCCCGGGACAGGGGTACAATGAGCAGTTCTTC. Amino acid sequence: CASSPPGQGYNEQFF.

J is TRBJ1-5 and V is TRBV2; 7 bases match TRBD1. Germline CDR1 and CDR2: SNHLY and FYNNEI. Trimming cost V 6 bases and J 2 bases; bases outside gene matches: 7. CDR3 length equals 15 residues. CDR3 protein: CASRTRGLGNQPQHF. The CDR3 DNA reads as TGTGCCAGCAGAACGAGGGGGCTGGGCAATCAGCCCCAGCATTTT.

The sample holds one count of this clone. The CDR3 sequence is CAISAGGAYEQYF. The CDR3 bases are TGTGCCATCAGTGCGGGGGGGGCCTACGAGCAGTACTTC. V and J are TRBV10-3 and TRBJ2-7, with 8 nucleotides matching TRBD2. Germline V gene data show CDR1 as ENHRY and CDR2 as SYGVKD. The J segment lost 2 bases and the V segment lost 4 bases, leaving 1 base of the junction unmatched. CDR3 length: 13 residues.

The chain is built from TRBV6-1 and TRBJ1-2; possibly TRBD1 for D (5 bases). Germline V lookup: CDR1 MNHNS, CDR2 SASEGT. This CDR3 has 15 residues. V lost 3 bases and J lost 3, with 14 bases in between. The CDR3 region is CASSEPFGTDYGYTF. CDR3 DNA sequence: TGTGCCAGCAGTGAGCCATTTGGGACTGACTATGGCTACACCTTC.

This chain links TRBV5-4 with TRBJ2-3; 10 nucleotides line up with TRBD2. J was trimmed by 0 bases and V by 1 base; bases with no gene match: 11. In germline, CDR1 is SGHNT, CDR2 YYREEE (reference sequence). The CDR3 is 19 residues long. Here the CDR3 DNA reads TGTGCCAGCAGCTTGCTTCCGAGCGGGGGGGCGTCTAGCACAGATACGCAGTATTTT. This sequence encodes CASSLLPSGGASSTDTQYF.

V usage is TRBV7-9 and J usage is TRBJ2-5, with D possibly matching TRBD2 (6 bases). The CDR3 length is 17 residues. The germline CDR1 and CDR2 sequences are SEHNR and FQNEAQ (reference sequence). V was cut by 5 bases and J by 1 base, with 20 bases left in between. DNA for the CDR3: TGTGCCAGCAGCAAACGGGCCGGGGGAACATCCCAAGAGACCCAGTACTTC. It encodes CASSKRAGGTSQETQYF.

The chain carries TRBV5-1 and TRBJ1-1, with D possibly being TRBD1 (6 bases). CDR1 SGHRS and CDR2 YFSETQ come from the germline V gene. V dropped 3 bases and J dropped 0 bases, with 9 bases sitting between them. The CDR3 extends over 14 amino acids. The CDR3 DNA reads as TGCGCCAGCAGCTATGGACAGTTGAACACTGAAGCTTTCTTT. Its translation is CASSYGQLNTEAFF. Filled out from reference TRBV5-1 and TRBJ1-1, the complete variable domain reads KAGVTQTPRYLIKTRGQQVTLSCSPISGHRSVSWYQQTPGQGLQFLFEYFSETQRNKGNFPGRFSGRQFSNSRSEMNVSTLELGDSALYLCASSYGQLNTEAFFGQGTRLTVV.

The gene calls are TRBV2 and TRBJ1-5; 8 nucleotides align to TRBD1. Germline trimming cut 6 bases from V and 9 bases from J; bases unmatched to any gene: 7. The CDR3 contains 13 residues. The germline gives CDR1 SNHLY, CDR2 FYNNEI. CDR3 loop: CASRDRAVSPQHF. The CDR3 coding sequence is TGTGCCAGCAGGGACAGGGCGGTGTCGCCCCAGCATTTT.

This clone was recorded once. The chain has TRBV5-1 and TRBJ2-5; the match to TRBD2 covers 7 bases. Losses at the gene ends were 3 bases for V and 2 bases for J; bases not matched to a gene: 13. This CDR3 comprises 17 residues. Germline loops: CDR1 SGHRS, CDR2 YFSETQ. CDR3 in DNA: TGCGCCAGCAGCTCGGGATTGGGAGCGGGACTACAAGAGACCCAGTACTTC. Protein sequence: CASSSGLGAGLQETQYF.